This passage covers 18 T cell receptor beta chains from one sample sequenced in a study of response to subunit inactivated influenza vaccine. TCRdb reprocessed the RT-PCR reads with MiXCR, giving one entry per CDR3 protein. Here the sample spans 590,000 or so distinct CDR3 sequences, 11% to 15% being singletons. This material consisted of PBMCs from blood, taken less than 15 days before vaccination. These receptor sequences come from a man in his fifties who received an inactivated influenza vaccine.

For this clonotype: One junction end disagrees with the germline gene, perhaps due to a read error. V is TRBV5-1 and J is TRBJ2-1, with TRBD1 matching 10 bases. This CDR3 region has 12 residues. The V gene's germline CDR1 is SGHRS and CDR2 YFSETQ. The CDR3 here is CASSDDRGPGVF. The DNA of the CDR3 is TGCGCCAGCAGCGACGACAGGGGGCCGGGGGTCTTC.

This clonotype was detected only a few times. The chain joins TRBV7-2 to TRBJ2-7, with D possibly TRBD2 on 6 matching bases. The CDR3 is made up of 14 amino acids. V was pared by 2 bases and J by 2 bases, with 10 bases between. Germline CDR1 is SGHTA and CDR2 is FQGNSA. CDR3: CASSLNAGPYEQYF. The CDR3 coding sequence is TGTGCCAGCAGCTTAAATGCGGGGCCCTACGAGCAGTACTTC. Full variable domain (outside the CDR3, taken from reference TRBV7-2 and TRBJ2-7): GAGVSQSPSNKVTEKGKDVELRCDPISGHTALYWYRQSLGQGLEFLIYFQGNSAPDKSGLPSDRFSAERTGGSVSTLTIQRTQQEDSAVYLCASSLNAGPYEQYFGPGTRLTVT.

This clonotype was seen a few times. The V call is TRBV7-8, the J call TRBJ2-1, with D unresolved. V lost 6 bases and J 7 bases, leaving 10 bases between the germline ends. Germline lookup yields CDR1 SGHVS and CDR2 FQNEAQ. This CDR3 is built from 12 residues. Here the CDR3 reads CASRGIQNEQFF. The CDR3 nucleotides are TGTGCCAGCAGGGGAATACAGAATGAGCAGTTCTTC. The full variable domain, completed using reference TRBV7-8 and TRBJ2-1, is GAGVSQSPRYKVAKRGQDVALRCDPISGHVSLFWYQQALGQGPEFLTYFQNEAQLDKSGLPSDRFFAERPEGSVSTLKIQRTQQEDSAVYLCASRGIQNEQFFGPGTRLTVL.

This clonotype has at least ten counts. This chain uses TRBV5-6 with TRBJ2-1, with 7 bases lining up with TRBD1. CDR1 is SGHDT and CDR2 is YYEEEE in the germline V gene. The CDR3 has 15 amino acids. V was pared by 1 base and J by 15 bases, with 16 bases of the junction left unmatched. The CDR3 DNA sequence: TGTGCCAGCAGCTTGTTAGGGGACAGTATAAAACCGGGGTTCTTC. Translating gives CASSLLGDSIKPGFF.

The table lists this clonotype with a few counts. This chain uses TRBV4-1 with TRBJ1-6; D is perhaps TRBD1 (5 bases). Trimming shortened V by 0 bases and J by 1 base, and 10 bases separated the two germline ends. The CDR3 runs 17 residues. From germline, CDR1 is MGHRA and CDR2 YSYEKL. The CDR3 protein is CASSQEPQGSYNSPLHF. The DNA for the CDR3 is TGCGCCAGCAGCCAAGAACCTCAGGGTTCCTATAATTCACCCCTCCACTTT.

The V gene is TRBV24-1, the J gene TRBJ1-2, with D possibly matching TRBD1 (5 bases). Germline V gene lookup returns CDR1 KGHDR and CDR2 SFDVKD. CDR3 length equals 15 residues. V was trimmed by 4 bases and J by 9 bases, leaving 20 bases between them. CDR3: CATSDSTGTAARYTF. CDR3 DNA: TGTGCCACCAGTGACTCTACCGGGACCGCCGCGCGCTACACCTTC.

This clonotype was picked up a small number of times. The genes are TRBV27 and TRBJ2-5; D perhaps matches TRBD1 (6 bases). Germline V gives CDR1 MNHEY, CDR2 SMNVEV (reference sequence). The CDR3 extends over 14 amino acids. Trimming stripped 5 bases from V and 3 bases from J, with 13 bases between. The CDR3 here is CASSMQGRKETQYF. The CDR3, as DNA: TGTGCCAGCAGTATGCAGGGGCGAAAAGAGACCCAGTACTTC.

This clonotype was seen only a few times. The chain links TRBV10-3 to TRBJ2-2; 9 bases align to TRBD1. Trimming removed 6 bases from V and 6 bases from J; junction bases left unmatched: 8. CDR3 length: 15 residues. Germline lookup yields CDR1 ENHRY and CDR2 SYGVKD. The CDR3 spells CAIRPGQGFPGELFF. The CDR3 DNA sequence: TGTGCCATCAGACCGGGACAGGGTTTTCCCGGGGAGCTGTTTTTT.

This clonotype has only a few counts. J is TRBJ1-2 and V is TRBV6-5, with 8 bases identical to TRBD1. The CDR3 spans 13 residues. The germline CDR1 and CDR2 sequences are MNHEY and SVGAGI. V gave up 4 bases and J gave up 3 bases; unmatched junction bases: 1. CDR3 in amino acids: CASSSGGDYGYTF. In nucleotides, the CDR3 is TGTGCCAGCAGTTCAGGGGGCGACTATGGCTACACCTTC.

This clonotype was counted only a few times. This chain joins TRBV3-1 and TRBJ2-3; D is perhaps TRBD1 or TRBD2 (5 bases each). The CDR3 is 14 residues long. Trimming shortened V by 8 bases and J by 2 bases, and 14 bases separated the two germline ends. The germline gives CDR1 LGHDT, CDR2 YNNKEL (reference sequence). In DNA, the CDR3 is TGTGCCAGCGGACTCGGGACCACCACAGATACGCAGTATTTT. It yields the protein CASGLGTTTDTQYF.

This clonotype was found a few times. The V and J genes are TRBV2 and TRBJ2-3, with D possibly TRBD1 on 6 matching bases. The germline V and J ends were trimmed by 8 bases and 0 bases, with 15 bases remaining between them. The germline gives CDR1 SNHLY, CDR2 FYNNEI. The CDR3 is made up of 15 amino acids. CDR3 bases: TGTGCCAGCTCCGAAGGGGGAGTGAGCACAGATACGCAGTATTTT. Amino acid sequence: CASSEGGVSTDTQYF. Together with reference TRBV2 and TRBJ2-3, the CDR3 gives the full variable domain: EPEVTQTPSHQVTQMGQEVILRCVPISNHLYFYWYRQILGQKVEFLVSFYNNEISEKSEIFDDQFSVERPDGSNFTLKIRSTKLEDSAMYFCASSEGGVSTDTQYFGPGTRLTVL.

This clonotype was seen ten or more times. The CDR3 DNA reads TGTGCCAGCAGCCGACGGGACAACTCTGGAAACACCATATATTTT. Amino acid sequence: CASSRRDNSGNTIYF. This chain uses TRBV4-2 with TRBJ1-3, with a tentative D call TRBD1 (6 bases). Germline V gives CDR1 LGHNA, CDR2 YNFKEQ. This CDR3 comprises 15 residues. Trimming removed 4 bases from V and 0 bases from J, with 10 bases in between.

This clonotype has just a few counts. The chain carries TRBV6-1 and TRBJ2-1; D possibly corresponds to TRBD1 (6 bases). The germline gives CDR1 MNHNS, CDR2 SASEGT. V shed 5 bases and J shed 9 bases, with 20 bases lying between them. CDR3 length: 15 residues. The CDR3, as DNA: TGTGCCAGCAGTAAAACCCAAGGAGGCAGGGGTGAGCAGTTCTTC. Protein product: CASSKTQGGRGEQFF.

There are many counts of this clonotype. The chain uses TRBV12-3 or TRBV12-4 and TRBJ2-1; D gene unclear. Trimming took 6 bases from V and 5 from J, leaving 8 bases between them. This CDR3 has 12 amino acids. The DNA of the CDR3 is TGTGCCAGCAGAGTTTCGGACAATGAGCAGTTCTTC. It yields the protein CASRVSDNEQFF.

The chain combines TRBV30 with TRBJ2-7; unclear D gene. The length of the CDR3 is 12 residues. Germline CDR1 GTSNPN, CDR2 SVGIG (reference sequence). The ends were cut back, 3 bases at V and 8 bases at J, with 14 bases in the middle. CDR3 sequence: CAWSVGLGQQYF. The CDR3 DNA reads TGTGCCTGGAGCGTCGGATTAGGCCAGCAGTACTTC.

This clonotype was counted a few times. The chain joins TRBV20-1 to TRBJ2-7; 7 bases match TRBD2. This CDR3 region has 13 residues. In germline, CDR1 is DFQATT, CDR2 SNEGSKA (reference sequence). V was pared by 6 bases and J by 5 bases, with 10 bases of the junction left unmatched. The CDR3 sequence is CSAGSQRGNEQYF. In DNA form, the CDR3 reads TGCAGTGCCGGTTCCCAGCGGGGAAACGAGCAGTACTTC.

The rearrangement links TRBV20-1 to TRBJ2-3; D gene ambiguous. V lost 3 bases, J lost 3 bases, and 13 bases lay in between. The germline V gene encodes CDR1 DFQATT and CDR2 SNEGSKA (reference sequence). The CDR3 loop spans 14 amino acids. This CDR3 is CSARGKLLTDTQYF. The CDR3 nucleotides are TGCAGTGCTAGGGGGAAACTCTTAACAGATACGCAGTATTTT.

The chain is built from TRBV29-1 and TRBJ2-5; D not resolved. The CDR3 totals 11 residues. Trimming removed 5 bases from V and 2 bases from J, with 6 bases in between. Germline V CDR1 and CDR2: SQVTM, ANQGSEA. In DNA form, the CDR3 reads TGCAGCGTTAGTCAGCAAGAGACCCAGTACTTC. Amino acid sequence: CSVSQQETQYF.